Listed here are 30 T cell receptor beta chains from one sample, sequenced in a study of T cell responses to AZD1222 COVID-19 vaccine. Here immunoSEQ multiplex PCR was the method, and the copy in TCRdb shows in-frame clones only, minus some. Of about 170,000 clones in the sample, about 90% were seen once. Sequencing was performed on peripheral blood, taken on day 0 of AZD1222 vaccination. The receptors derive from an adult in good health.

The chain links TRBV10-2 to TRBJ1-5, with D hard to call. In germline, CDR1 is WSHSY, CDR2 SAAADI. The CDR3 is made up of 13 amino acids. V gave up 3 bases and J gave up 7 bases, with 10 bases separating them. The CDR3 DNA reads TGCGCCAGCAGTGACAGATGGGAACAGCCCCAGCATTTT. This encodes CASSDRWEQPQHF.

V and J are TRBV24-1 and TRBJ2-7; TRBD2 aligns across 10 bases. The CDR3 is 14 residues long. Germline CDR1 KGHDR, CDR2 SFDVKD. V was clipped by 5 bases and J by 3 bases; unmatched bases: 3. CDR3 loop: CATSGAGGLYEQYF. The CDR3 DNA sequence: TGTGCCACCAGTGGAGCGGGAGGGCTCTACGAGCAGTACTTC.

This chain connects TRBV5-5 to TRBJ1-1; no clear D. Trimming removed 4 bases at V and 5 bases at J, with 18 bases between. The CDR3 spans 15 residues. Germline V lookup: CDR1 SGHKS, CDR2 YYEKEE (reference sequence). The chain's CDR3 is CASSPRWWGGTEAFF. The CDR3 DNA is TGTGCCAGCAGCCCCCGATGGTGGGGAGGAACTGAAGCTTTCTTT.

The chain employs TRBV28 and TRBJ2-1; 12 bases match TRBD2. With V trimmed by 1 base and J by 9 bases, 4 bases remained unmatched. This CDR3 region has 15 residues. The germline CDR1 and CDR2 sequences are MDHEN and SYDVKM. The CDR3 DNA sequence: TGTGCCAGCAGTTTATCGACTAGCGGGAGAGGTGAGCAGTTCTTC. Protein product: CASSLSTSGRGEQFF. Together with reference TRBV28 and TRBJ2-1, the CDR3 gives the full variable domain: DVKVTQSSRYLVKRTGEKVFLECVQDMDHENMFWYRQDPGLGLRLIYFSYDVKMKEKGDIPEGYSVSREKKERFSLILESASTNQTSMYLCASSLSTSGRGEQFFGPGTRLTVL.

The CDR3 DNA reads TGTGCCAGCAGCGCCCGGACAGCCTCCTACGAGCAGTACTTC. Protein product: CASSARTASYEQYF. V gene TRBV7-6 combines with J gene TRBJ2-7; perhaps TRBD1 as D (6 bases). V shed 5 bases and J shed 0 bases, with 11 bases lying between them. The CDR3 has 14 amino acids. The germline CDR1 and CDR2 sequences are SGHVS and FNYEAQ.

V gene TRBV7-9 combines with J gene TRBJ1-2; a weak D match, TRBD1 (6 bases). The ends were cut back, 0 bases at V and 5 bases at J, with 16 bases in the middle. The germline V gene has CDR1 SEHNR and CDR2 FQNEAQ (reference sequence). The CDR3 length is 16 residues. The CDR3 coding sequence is TGTGCCAGCAGCTTAGCCCCGGACAGTTTAGGGTATGGCTACACCTTC. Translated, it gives CASSLAPDSLGYGYTF. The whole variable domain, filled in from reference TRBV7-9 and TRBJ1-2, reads DTGVSQNPRHKITKRGQNVTFRCDPISEHNRLYWYRQTLGQGPEFLTYFQNEAQLEKSRLLSDRFSAERPKGSFSTLEIQRTEQGDSAMYLCASSLAPDSLGYGYTFGSGTRLTVV.

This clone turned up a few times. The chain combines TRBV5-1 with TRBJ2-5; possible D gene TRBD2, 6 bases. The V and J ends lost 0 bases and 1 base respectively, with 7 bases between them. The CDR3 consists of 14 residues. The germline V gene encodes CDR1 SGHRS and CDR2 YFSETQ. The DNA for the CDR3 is TGCGCCAGCAGCTTGGGGGGGGTCCAAGAGACCCAGTACTTC. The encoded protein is CASSLGGVQETQYF.

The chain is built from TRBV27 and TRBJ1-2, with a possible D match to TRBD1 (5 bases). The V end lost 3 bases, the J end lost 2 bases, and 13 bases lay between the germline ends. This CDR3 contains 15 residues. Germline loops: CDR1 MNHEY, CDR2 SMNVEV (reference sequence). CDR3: CASSLGGGGNYGYTF. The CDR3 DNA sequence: TGTGCCAGCAGTTTGGGTGGGGGGGGGAACTATGGCTACACCTTC.

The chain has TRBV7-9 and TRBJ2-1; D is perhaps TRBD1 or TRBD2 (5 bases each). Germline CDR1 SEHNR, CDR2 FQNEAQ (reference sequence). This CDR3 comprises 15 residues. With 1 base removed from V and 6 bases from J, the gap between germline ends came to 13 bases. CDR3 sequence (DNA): TGTGCCAGCAGCTTAGTTGCAGGGCGGGTCAATGAGCAGTTCTTC. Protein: CASSLVAGRVNEQFF.

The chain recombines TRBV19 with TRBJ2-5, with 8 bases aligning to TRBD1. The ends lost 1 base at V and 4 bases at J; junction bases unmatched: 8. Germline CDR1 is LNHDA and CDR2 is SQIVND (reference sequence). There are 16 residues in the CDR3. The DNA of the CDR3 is TGTGCCAGTAGTATAGGGGACAGGCGGGGTGGAGAGACCCAGTACTTC. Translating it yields CASSIGDRRGGETQYF.

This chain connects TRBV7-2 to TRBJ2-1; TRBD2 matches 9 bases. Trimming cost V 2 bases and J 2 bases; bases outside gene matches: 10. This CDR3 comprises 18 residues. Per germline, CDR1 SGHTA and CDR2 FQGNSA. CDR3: CASSLRSASGNTYNEQFF. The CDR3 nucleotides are TGTGCCAGCAGCTTACGTTCGGCTAGCGGGAACACCTACAATGAGCAGTTCTTC.

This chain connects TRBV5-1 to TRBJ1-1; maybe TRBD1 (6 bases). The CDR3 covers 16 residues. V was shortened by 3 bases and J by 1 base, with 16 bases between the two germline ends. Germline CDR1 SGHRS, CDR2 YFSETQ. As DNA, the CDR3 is TGCGCCAGCAGCTGGGATGACAGGCCAACGAACACTGAAGCTTTCTTT. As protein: CASSWDDRPTNTEAFF. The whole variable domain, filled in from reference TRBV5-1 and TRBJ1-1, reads KAGVTQTPRYLIKTRGQQVTLSCSPISGHRSVSWYQQTPGQGLQFLFEYFSETQRNKGNFPGRFSGRQFSNSRSEMNVSTLELGDSALYLCASSWDDRPTNTEAFFGQGTRLTVV.

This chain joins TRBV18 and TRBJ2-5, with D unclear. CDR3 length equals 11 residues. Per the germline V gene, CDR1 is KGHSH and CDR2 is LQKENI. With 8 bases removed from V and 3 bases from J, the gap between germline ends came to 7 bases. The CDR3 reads CASTGEETQYF. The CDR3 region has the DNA TGTGCCAGCACGGGTGAAGAGACCCAGTACTTC. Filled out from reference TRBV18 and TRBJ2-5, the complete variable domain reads NAGVMQNPRHLVRRRGQEARLRCSPMKGHSHVYWYRQLPEEGLKFMVYLQKENIIDESGMPKERFSAEFPKEGPSILRIQQVVRGDSAAYFCASTGEETQYFGPGTRLLVL.

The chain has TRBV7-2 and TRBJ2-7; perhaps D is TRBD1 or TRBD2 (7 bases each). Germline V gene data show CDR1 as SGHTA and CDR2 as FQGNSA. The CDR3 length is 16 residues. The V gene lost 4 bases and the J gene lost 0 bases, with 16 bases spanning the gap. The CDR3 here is CASSSQGGRASYEQYF. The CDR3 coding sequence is TGTGCCAGCAGCTCCCAGGGGGGGAGGGCCTCCTACGAGCAGTACTTC.

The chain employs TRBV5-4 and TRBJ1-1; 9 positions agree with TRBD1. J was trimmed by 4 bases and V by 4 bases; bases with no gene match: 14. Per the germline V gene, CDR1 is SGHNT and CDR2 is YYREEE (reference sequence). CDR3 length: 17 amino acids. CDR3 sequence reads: CASSQGDRETPFTEAFF. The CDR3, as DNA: TGTGCCAGCAGCCAAGGGGACAGGGAAACCCCGTTCACTGAAGCTTTCTTT.

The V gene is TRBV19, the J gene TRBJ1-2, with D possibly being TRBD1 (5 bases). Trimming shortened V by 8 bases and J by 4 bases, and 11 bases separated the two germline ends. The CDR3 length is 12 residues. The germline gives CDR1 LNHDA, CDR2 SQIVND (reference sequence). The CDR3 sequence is CASLRGGYGYTF. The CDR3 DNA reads TGTGCCAGTTTGAGGGGAGGCTATGGCTACACCTTC.

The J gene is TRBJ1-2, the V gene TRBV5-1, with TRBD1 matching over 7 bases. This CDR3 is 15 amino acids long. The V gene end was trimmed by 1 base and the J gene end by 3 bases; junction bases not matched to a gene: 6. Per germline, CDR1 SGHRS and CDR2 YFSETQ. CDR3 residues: CASSLRPGTDYGYTF. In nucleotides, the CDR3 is TGCGCCAGCAGCTTGAGACCCGGGACAGACTATGGCTACACCTTC.

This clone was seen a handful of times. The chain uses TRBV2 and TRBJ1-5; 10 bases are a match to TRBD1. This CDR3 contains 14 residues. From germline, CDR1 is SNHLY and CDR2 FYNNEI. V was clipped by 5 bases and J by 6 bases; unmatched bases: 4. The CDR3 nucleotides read TGTGCCAGCAGTCCGACAGGGGGCGGTCAGCCCCAGCATTTT. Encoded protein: CASSPTGGGQPQHF.

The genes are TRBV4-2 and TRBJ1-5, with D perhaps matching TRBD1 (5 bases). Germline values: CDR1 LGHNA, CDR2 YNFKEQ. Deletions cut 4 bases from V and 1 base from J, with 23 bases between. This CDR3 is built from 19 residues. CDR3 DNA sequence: TGTGCCAGCAGCCTCGACTGGGACCCCGAGGGACGGAGCAATCAGCCCCAGCATTTT. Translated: CASSLDWDPEGRSNQPQHF.

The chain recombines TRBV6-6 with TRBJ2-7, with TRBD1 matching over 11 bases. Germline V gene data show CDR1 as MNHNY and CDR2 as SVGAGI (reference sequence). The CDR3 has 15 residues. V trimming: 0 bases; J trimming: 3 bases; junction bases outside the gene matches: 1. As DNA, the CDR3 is TGTGCCAGCAGTTACTCCGGGACAGGGGGCTACGAGCAGTACTTC. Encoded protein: CASSYSGTGGYEQYF.

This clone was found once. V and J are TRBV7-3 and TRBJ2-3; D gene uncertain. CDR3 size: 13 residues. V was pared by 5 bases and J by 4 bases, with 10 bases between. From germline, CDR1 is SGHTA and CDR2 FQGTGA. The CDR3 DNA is TGTGCCAGCAGCCGGAACGCGGCAGATACGCAGTATTTT. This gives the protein CASSRNAADTQYF.

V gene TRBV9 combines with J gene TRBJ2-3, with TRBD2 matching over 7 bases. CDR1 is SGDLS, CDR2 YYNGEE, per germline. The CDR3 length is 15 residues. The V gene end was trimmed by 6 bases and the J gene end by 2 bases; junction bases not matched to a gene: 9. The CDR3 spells CASNLASGLTDTQYF. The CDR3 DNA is TGTGCCAGCAACCTGGCTAGCGGACTCACAGATACGCAGTATTTT. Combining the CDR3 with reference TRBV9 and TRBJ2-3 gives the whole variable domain DSGVTQTPKHLITATGQRVTLRCSPRSGDLSVYWYQQSLDQGLQFLIQYYNGEERAKGNILERFSAQQFPDLHSELNLSSLELGDSALYFCASNLASGLTDTQYFGPGTRLTVL.

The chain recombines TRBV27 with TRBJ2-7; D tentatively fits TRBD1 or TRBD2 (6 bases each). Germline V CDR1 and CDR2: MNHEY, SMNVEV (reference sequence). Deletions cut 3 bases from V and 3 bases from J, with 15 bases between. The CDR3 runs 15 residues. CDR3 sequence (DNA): TGTGCCAGCAGTTTTGTGGGGGGCGACAACTACGAGCAGTACTTC. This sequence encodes CASSFVGGDNYEQYF.

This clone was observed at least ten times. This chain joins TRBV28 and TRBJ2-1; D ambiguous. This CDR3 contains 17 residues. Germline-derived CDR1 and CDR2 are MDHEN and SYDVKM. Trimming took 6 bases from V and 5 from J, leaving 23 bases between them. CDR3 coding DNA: TGTGCCAGCAGCCCCTCTGTTGACGGAGTACTTAACAATGAGCAGTTCTTC. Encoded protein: CASSPSVDGVLNNEQFF. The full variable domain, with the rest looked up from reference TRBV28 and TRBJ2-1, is DVKVTQSSRYLVKRTGEKVFLECVQDMDHENMFWYRQDPGLGLRLIYFSYDVKMKEKGDIPEGYSVSREKKERFSLILESASTNQTSMYLCASSPSVDGVLNNEQFFGPGTRLTVL.

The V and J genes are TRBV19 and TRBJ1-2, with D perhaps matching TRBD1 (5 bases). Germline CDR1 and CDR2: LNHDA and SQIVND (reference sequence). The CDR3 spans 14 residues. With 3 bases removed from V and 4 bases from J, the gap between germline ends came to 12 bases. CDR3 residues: CASSIRGVPYGYTF. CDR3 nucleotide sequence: TGTGCCAGTAGTATTCGAGGGGTCCCCTATGGCTACACCTTC.

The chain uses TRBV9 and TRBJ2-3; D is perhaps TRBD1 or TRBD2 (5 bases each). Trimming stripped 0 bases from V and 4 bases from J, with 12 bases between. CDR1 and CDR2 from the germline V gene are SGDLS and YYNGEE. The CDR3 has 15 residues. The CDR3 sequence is CASSVVSEGPDTQYF. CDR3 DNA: TGTGCCAGCAGCGTAGTGAGTGAGGGGCCAGATACGCAGTATTTT.

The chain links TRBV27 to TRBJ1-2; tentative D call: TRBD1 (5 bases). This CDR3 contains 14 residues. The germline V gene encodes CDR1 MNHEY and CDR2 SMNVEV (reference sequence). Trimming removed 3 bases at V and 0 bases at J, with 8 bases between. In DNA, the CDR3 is TGTGCCAGCAGTTTTAGGGGTTCTAACTATGGCTACACCTTC. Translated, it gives CASSFRGSNYGYTF.

CDR3 sequence: CASSPAGDDEQFF. The CDR3 nucleotides read TGTGCCAGCAGCCCCGCTGGGGACGATGAGCAGTTCTTC. The chain couples TRBV7-9 to TRBJ2-1; D may be TRBD1 or TRBD2 (5 bases each). CDR1 is SEHNR and CDR2 is FQNEAQ in the germline V gene (reference sequence). This CDR3 has 13 residues. Trimming took 5 bases from V and 8 from J, leaving 13 bases between them.

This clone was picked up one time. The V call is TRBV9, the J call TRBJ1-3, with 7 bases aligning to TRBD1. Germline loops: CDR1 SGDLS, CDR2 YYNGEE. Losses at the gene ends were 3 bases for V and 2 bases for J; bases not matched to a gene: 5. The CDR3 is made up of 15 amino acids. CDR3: CASSAYDRAGNTIYF. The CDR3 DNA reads TGTGCCAGCAGCGCGTACGACAGGGCTGGAAACACCATATATTTT.

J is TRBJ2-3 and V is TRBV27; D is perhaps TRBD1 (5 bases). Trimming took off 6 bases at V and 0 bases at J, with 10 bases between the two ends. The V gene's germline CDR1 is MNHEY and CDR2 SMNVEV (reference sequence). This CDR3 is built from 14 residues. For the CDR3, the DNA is TGTGCCAGCAGCGCACAGGCTAGCACAGATACGCAGTATTTT. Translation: CASSAQASTDTQYF.